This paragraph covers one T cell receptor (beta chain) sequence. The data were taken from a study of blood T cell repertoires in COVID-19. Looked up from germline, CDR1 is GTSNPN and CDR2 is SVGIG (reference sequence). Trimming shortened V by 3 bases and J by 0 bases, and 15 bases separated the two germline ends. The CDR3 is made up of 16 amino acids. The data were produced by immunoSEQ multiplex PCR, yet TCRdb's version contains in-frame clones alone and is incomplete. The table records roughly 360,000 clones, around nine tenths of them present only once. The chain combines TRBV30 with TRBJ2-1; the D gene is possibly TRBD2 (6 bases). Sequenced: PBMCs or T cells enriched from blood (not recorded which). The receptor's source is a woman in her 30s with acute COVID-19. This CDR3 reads CAWSRRGLSSYNEQFF. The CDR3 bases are TGTGCCTGGAGCCGTAGGGGACTGAGCTCCTACAATGAGCAGTTCTTC.